This T cell receptor (beta chain) appears in the sequencing data of a study of OX40 agonist ivuxolimab in advanced cancers. About the research overall: Given to patients was ivuxolimab, an agonistic anti-OX40 (CD134) antibody. General observations from the study: Some nonresponders additionally presented with little normalized T-cell clonal expansion. Clonal expansion from baseline to week 6 occurred in both CD4+ and CD8+ T cells.

The assay was immunoSEQ multiplex PCR, and TCRdb's table has in-frame clones only and misses some. The profile shows roughly 91,000 clones, approximately 90% of them singletons. There are 14 residues in the CDR3. CDR1 is LNHNV and CDR2 is YYDKDF in the germline V gene (reference sequence). The germline V and J ends were trimmed by 0 bases and 3 bases, with 8 bases remaining between them. On this clone: As yet, its antigen is unknown.

This clonotype originated in an adult with an advanced solid tumor such as melanoma, head and neck, liver or kidney cancer. The chain uses TRBV15 and TRBJ2-5, with D perhaps TRBD2 (5 bases). The input for sequencing was CD4+ or CD8+ T cells sorted from blood, taken in a trial of the OX40 agonist ivuxolimab. For the CDR3, the DNA is TGTGCCACCAGCAGAGATCTCGGGGAAGAGACCCAGTACTTC. This translates into CATSRDLGEETQYF.